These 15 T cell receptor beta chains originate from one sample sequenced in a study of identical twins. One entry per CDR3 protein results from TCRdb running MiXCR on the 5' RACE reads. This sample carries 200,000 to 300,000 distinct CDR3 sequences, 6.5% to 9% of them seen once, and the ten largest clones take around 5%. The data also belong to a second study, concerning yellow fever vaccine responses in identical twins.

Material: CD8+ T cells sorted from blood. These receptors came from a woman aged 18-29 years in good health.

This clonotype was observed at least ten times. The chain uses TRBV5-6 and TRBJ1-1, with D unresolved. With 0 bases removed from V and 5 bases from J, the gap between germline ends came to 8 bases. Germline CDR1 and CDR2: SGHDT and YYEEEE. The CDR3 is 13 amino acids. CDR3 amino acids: CASSLGTLTEAFF. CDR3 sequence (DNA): TGTGCCAGCAGCTTGGGGACGTTGACTGAAGCTTTCTTT.

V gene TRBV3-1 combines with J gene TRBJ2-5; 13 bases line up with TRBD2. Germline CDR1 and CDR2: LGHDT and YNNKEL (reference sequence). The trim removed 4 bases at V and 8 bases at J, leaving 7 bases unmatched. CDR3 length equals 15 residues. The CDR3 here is CASSPLGLAGDTQYF. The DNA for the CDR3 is TGTGCCAGCAGCCCGCTTGGACTAGCGGGGGATACCCAGTACTTC.

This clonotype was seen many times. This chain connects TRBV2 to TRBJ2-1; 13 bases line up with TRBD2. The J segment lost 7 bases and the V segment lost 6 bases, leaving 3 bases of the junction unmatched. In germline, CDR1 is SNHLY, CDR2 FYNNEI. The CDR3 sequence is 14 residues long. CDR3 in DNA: TGTGCCAGCAGGGAGGGACTAGCGGGGAATGAGCAGTTCTTC. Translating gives CASREGLAGNEQFF.

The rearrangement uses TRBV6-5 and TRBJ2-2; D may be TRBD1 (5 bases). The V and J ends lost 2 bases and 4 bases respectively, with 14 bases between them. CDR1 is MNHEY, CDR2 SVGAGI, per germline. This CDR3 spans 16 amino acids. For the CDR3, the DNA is TGTGCCAGCAGTTACCTCTCAGGGTCGGGCACCGGGGAGCTGTTTTTT. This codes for CASSYLSGSGTGELFF.

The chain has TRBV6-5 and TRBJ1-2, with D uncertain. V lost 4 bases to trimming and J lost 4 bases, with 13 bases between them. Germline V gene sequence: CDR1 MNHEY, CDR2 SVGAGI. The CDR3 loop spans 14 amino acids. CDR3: CASSSGPKGYGYTF. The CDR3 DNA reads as TGTGCCAGCAGTTCGGGCCCCAAGGGCTATGGCTACACCTTC.

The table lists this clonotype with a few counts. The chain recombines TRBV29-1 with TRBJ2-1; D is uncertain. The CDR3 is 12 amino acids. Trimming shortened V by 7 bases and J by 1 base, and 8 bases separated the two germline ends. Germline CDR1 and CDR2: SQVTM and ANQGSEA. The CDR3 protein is CSAPRSYNEQFF. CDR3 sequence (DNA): TGCAGCGCCCCGCGGTCCTACAATGAGCAGTTCTTC.

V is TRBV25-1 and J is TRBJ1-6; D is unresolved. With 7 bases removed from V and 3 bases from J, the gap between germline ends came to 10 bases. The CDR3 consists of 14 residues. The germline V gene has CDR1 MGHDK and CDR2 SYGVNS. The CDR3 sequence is CASKGGNYNSPLHF. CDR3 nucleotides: TGTGCCAGCAAAGGCGGGAACTATAATTCACCCCTCCACTTT.

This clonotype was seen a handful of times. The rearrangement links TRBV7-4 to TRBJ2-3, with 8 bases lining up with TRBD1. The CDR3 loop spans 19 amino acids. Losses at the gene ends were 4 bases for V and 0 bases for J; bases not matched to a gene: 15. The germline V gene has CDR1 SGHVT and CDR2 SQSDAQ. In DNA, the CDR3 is TGTGCCAGCAGCTCACCCCGGGACAGGAGAGCCCCTAGCACAGATACGCAGTATTTT. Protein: CASSSPRDRRAPSTDTQYF.

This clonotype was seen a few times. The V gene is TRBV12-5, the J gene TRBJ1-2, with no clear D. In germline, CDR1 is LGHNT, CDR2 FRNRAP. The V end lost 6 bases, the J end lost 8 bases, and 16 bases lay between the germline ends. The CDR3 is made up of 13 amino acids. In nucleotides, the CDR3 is TGTGCTAGTGGACCGACGGTGTTTCAGGGCTACACCTTC. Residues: CASGPTVFQGYTF.

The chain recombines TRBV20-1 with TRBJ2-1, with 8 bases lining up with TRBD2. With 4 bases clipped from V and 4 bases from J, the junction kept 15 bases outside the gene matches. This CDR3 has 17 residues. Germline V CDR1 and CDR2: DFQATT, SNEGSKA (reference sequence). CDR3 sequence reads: CSAKDPDSGAAYNEQFF. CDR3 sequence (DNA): TGCAGTGCTAAAGATCCGGATAGCGGGGCAGCATACAATGAGCAGTTCTTC.

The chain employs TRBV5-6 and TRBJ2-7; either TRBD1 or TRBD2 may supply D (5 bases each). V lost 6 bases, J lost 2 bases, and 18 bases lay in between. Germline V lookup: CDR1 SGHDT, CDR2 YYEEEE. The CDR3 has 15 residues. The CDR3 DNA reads TGTGCCAGCACCCAACGGGACCTAGGGGCCTACGAGCAGTACTTC. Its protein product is CASTQRDLGAYEQYF.

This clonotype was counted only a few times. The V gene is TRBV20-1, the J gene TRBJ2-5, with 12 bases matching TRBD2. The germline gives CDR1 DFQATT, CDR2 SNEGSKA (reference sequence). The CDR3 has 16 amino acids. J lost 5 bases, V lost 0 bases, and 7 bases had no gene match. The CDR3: CSARDGLAGWVETQYF. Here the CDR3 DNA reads TGCAGTGCTAGAGACGGACTAGCGGGATGGGTGGAGACCCAGTACTTC.

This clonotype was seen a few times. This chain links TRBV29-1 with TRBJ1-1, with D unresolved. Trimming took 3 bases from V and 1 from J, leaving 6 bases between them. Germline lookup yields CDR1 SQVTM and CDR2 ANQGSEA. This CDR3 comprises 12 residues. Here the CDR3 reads CSVEPSNTEAFF. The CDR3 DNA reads TGCAGCGTTGAGCCCTCGAACACTGAAGCTTTCTTT.

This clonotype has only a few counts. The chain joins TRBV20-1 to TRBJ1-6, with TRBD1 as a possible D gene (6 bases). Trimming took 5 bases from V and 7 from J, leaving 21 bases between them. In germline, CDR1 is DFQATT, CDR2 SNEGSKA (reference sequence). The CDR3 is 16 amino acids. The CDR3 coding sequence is TGCAGTGCTCGAACCCTCGGGGGACAAAGCAATTCACCCCTCCACTTT. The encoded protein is CSARTLGGQSNSPLHF.

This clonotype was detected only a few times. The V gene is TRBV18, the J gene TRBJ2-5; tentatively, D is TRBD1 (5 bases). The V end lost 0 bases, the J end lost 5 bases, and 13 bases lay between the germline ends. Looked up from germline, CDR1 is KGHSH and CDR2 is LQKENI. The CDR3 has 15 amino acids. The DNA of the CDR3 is TGTGCCAGCTCACCACCAGACAGACCCCGGGAGACCCAGTACTTC. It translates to CASSPPDRPRETQYF.